This T cell receptor (beta chain) was identified in a study of regulatory T cells in long-lasting Graves disease. Study outcomes and limitations: Persistent disease preferred TRBV28, TRBJ1-2 and TRBJ2-5; new disease, TRBV20-1 and TRBJ2-1.

A few counts support this clonotype. Its matching antigen is unknown. Germline V gives CDR1 SGHNT, CDR2 YENEEA. V lost 1 base and J lost 6, with 12 bases in between. CDR3 length: 15 amino acids. Time point specified: persistent/refractory GD, antithyroid drugs over 5 years with positive TRAb. PBMC RNA served as the TCR library source. The source of the patients was an endocrinology department in Xi'an, China. Sequencing libraries for TCR beta were prepared with iRepertoire HTBI primers and Arm-PCR of CDR3 regions. MiXCR, run by TCRdb on the multiplex PCR reads, gives a single entry per CDR3 protein. The sample lists approximately 500,000 distinct CDR3 sequences, 20% to 25% occurring once.

The sequence came from a female donor with Graves disease. The V and J genes are TRBV11-3 and TRBJ2-2, with D possibly called TRBD1 or TRBD2 (5 bases each). The specimen was peripheral blood mononuclear cells (PBMCs), collected when the disease was refractory, from a patient treated with antithyroid drugs. CDR3 nucleotides: TGTGCCAGCAGCTTAGCCCGACGGGACCCCGGGGAGCTGTTTTTT. Its translation is CASSLARRDPGELFF.